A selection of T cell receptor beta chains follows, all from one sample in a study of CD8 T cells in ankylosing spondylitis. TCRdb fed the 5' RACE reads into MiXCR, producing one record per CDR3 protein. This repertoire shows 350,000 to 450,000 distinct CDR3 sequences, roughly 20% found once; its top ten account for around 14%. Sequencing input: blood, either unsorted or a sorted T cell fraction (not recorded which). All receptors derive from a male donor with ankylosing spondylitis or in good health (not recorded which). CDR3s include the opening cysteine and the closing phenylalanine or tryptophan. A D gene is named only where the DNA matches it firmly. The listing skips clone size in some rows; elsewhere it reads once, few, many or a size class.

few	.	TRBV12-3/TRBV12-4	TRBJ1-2	TGTGCCAGCAGTAACCGGCCCGGCGGTGGCTACACCTTC	CASSNRPGGGYTF
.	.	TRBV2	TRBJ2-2	TGTGCCAGCAGTGATTGGGGGGGCTCTGGGGAGCTGTTTTTT	CASSDWGGSGELFF
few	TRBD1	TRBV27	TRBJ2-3	TGTGCCAGCAGTTTAGGACAGGGCCGGGGCACAGATACGCAGTATTTT	CASSLGQGRGTDTQYF
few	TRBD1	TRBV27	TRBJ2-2	TGTGCCAGCAGCCAACGACGGACAGGGGGAGTCACCGGGGAGCTGTTTTTT	CASSQRRTGGVTGELFF
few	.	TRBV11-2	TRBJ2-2	TGTGCCAGCAGCTCGAGGCCCGAACCGGGACCCAGGGCCGGGGAGCTGTTTTTT	CASSSRPEPGPRAGELFF
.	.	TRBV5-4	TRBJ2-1	TGTGCCAGCAGCTTGGGACCGGCCAGTGAGCAGTTCTTC	CASSLGPASEQFF
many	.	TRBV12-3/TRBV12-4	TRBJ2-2	TGTGCCAGCAGTTTACCCACACAGGGCCGTACCGGGGAGCTGTTTTTT	CASSLPTQGRTGELFF
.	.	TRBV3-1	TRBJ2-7	TGTGCCAGCAGCCAAGCGAAGGGGATCTACGAGCAGTACTTC	CASSQAKGIYEQYF
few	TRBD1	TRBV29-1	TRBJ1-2	TGCAGCGTTTCCGGACAGGCCTATGGCTACACCTTC	CSVSGQAYGYTF
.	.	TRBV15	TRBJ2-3	TGTGCCACCAGCAGACCCCCGGGACTCCTGAGCACAGATACGCAGTATTTT	CATSRPPGLLSTDTQYF
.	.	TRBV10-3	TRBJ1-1	TGTGCCACCGGGACGGAATACACTGAAGCTTTCTTT	CATGTEYTEAFF
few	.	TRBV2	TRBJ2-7	TGTGCCGGCCGCCGGAGGGGGGCTAACTACGAGCAGTACTTC	CAGRRRGANYEQYF
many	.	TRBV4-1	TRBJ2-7	TGTGCCAGCAGCCAAGGTGGCGGTTACGAGCAGTACTTC	CASSQGGGYEQYF
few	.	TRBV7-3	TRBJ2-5	TGTGCCAGCAGCTTATGGGTTGGGACCCAAGAGACCCAGTACTTC	CASSLWVGTQETQYF
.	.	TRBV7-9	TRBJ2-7	TGTGCCAGCAGCTTAGTAGTACGCGGATCCTACGAGCAGTACTTC	CASSLVVRGSYEQYF
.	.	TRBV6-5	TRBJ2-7	TGTGCCAGCAGTTACGGGGGACGGCTCGGTTACGAGCAGTACTTC	CASSYGGRLGYEQYF
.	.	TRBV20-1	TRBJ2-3	TGCAGTGCTAGACCCCGGGACTCCATCCGCACAGATACGCAGTATTTT	CSARPRDSIRTDTQYF
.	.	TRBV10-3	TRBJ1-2	TGTGCCATCAGGGACAGTGGCGGTGGCTACACCTTC	CAIRDSGGGYTF
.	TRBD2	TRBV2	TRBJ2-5	TGTGCCAGCAATCCGGGACTAGACCAAGAGACCCAGTACTTC	CASNPGLDQETQYF
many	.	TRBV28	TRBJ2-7	TGTGCCAGCAGTCGCTACGAGCAGTACTTC	CASSRYEQYF
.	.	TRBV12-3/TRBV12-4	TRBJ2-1	TGTGCCAGCAGTCCACCTACAGGGCCAGCCTACAATGAGCAGTTCTTC	CASSPPTGPAYNEQFF
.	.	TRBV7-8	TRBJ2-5	TGTGCCAGCAGCTCACGGCTTCAAGAGACCCAGTACTTC	CASSSRLQETQYF
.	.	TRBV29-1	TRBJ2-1	TGCAGCGTTGACACTTACAATGAGCAGTTCTTC	CSVDTYNEQFF
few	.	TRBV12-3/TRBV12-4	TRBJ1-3	TGTGCCAGCAGTTTAACAACGGCTGGAAACACCATATATTTT	CASSLTTAGNTIYF
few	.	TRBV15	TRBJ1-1	TGTGCCACCAGCAAAAGGGGGGGTGTGTGGACTGAAGCTTTCTTT	CATSKRGGVWTEAFF
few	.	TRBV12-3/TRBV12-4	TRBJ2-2	TGTGCCAGCAGTTGGACCGGGGAGCTGTTTTTT	CASSWTGELFF
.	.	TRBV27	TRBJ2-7	TGTGCCAGCCGGATGGGGGCCGTGGAGTACTTC	CASRMGAVEYF
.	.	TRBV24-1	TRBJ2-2	TGTGCCGCCGGGAAGTTGAACACCGGGGAGCTGTTTTTT	CAAGKLNTGELFF
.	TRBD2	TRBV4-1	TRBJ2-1	TGCGCCAGCAGCCAAGAGAAAAGCGGGGGGGCCCTTGAGCAGTTCTTC	CASSQEKSGGALEQFF
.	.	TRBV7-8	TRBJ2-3	TGTGCCAGCAGCTCCCCCCCCTACCTTGCGCAGTATTTT	CASSSPPYLAQYF
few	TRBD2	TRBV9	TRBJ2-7	TGTGCCAGCAGCGTTAGCGGGGGAAAAATCTACGAGCAGTACTTC	CASSVSGGKIYEQYF
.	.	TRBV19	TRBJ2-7	TGTGCCAGTGCCTACACTGGCTCCTACGAGCAGTACTTC	CASAYTGSYEQYF
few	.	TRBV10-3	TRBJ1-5	TGTGCCATCAGTGAGTCGGGGGGGGAAACCAATCAGCCCCAGCATTTT	CAISESGGETNQPQHF